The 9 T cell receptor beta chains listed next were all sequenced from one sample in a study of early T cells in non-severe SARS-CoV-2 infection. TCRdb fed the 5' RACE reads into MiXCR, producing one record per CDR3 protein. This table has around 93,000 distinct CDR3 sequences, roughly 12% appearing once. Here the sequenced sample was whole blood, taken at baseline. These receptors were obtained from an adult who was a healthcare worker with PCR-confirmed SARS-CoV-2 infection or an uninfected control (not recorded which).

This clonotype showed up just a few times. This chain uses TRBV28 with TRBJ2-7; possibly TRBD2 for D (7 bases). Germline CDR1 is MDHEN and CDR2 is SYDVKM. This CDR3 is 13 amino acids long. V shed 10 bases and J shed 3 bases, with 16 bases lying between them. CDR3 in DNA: TGTGCCACCACGGGGGGCCTCCTCTACGAGCAGTACTTC. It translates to CATTGGLLYEQYF. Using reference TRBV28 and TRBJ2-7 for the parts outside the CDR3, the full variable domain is DVKVTQSSRYLVKRTGEKVFLECVQDMDHENMFWYRQDPGLGLRLIYFSYDVKMKEKGDIPEGYSVSREKKERFSLILESASTNQTSMYLCATTGGLLYEQYFGPGTRLTVT.

In DNA form, the CDR3 reads TGTGCCAGCAGTCCCCGGGACAGGAGTGAGCAGTACTTC. Translation: CASSPRDRSEQYF. The V gene is TRBV12-3 or TRBV12-4, the J gene TRBJ2-7, with 8 bases matching TRBD1. J was trimmed by 7 bases and V by 5 bases; bases with no gene match: 7. The CDR3 covers 13 residues.

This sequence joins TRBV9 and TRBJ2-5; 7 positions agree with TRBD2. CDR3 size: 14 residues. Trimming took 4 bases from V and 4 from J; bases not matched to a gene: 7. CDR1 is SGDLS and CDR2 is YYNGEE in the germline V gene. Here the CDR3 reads CASSLDGGRETQYF. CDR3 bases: TGTGCCAGCAGCCTTGACGGCGGGAGAGAGACCCAGTACTTC. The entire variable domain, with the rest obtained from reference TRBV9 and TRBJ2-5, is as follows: DSGVTQTPKHLITATGQRVTLRCSPRSGDLSVYWYQQSLDQGLQFLIQYYNGEERAKGNILERFSAQQFPDLHSELNLSSLELGDSALYFCASSLDGGRETQYFGPGTRLLVL.

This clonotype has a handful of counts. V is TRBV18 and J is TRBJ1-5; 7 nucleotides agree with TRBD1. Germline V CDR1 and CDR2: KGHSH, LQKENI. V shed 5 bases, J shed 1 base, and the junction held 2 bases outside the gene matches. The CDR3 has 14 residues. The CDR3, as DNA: TGTGCCAGCTCATCGGGACAGAGCAATCAGCCCCAGCATTTT. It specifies CASSSGQSNQPQHF.

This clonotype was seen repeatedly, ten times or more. The CDR3 reads CASSLEQETQYF. DNA of the CDR3: TGCGCCAGCAGCTTGGAACAAGAGACCCAGTACTTC. The chain links TRBV5-1 to TRBJ2-5, with D hard to call. CDR1 and CDR2 from the germline V gene are SGHRS and YFSETQ. The V gene lost 0 bases and the J gene lost 2 bases, with 2 bases spanning the gap. This CDR3 has 12 residues.

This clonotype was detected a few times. CDR3 residues: CSVGDAYGYTF. CDR3 sequence (DNA): TGCAGCGTCGGGGACGCCTATGGCTACACCTTC. The genes are TRBV29-1 and TRBJ1-2, with D possibly being TRBD1 (5 bases). Trimming removed 6 bases at V and 4 bases at J, with 9 bases between. The CDR3 contains 11 residues. CDR1 SQVTM and CDR2 ANQGSEA come from the germline V gene.

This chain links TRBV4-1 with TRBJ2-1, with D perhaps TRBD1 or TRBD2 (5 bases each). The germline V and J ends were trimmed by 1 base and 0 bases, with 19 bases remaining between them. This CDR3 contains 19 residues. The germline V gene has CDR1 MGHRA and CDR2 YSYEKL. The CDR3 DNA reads TGCGCCAGCAGCCAAGGGCAGGGTGGGACCTCAAGCTCCTACAATGAGCAGTTCTTC. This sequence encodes CASSQGQGGTSSSYNEQFF.

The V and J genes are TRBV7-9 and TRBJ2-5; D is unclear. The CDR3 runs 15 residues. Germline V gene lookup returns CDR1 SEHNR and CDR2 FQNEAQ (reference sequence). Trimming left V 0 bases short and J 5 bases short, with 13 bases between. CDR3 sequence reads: CASSLARKDSETQYF. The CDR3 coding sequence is TGTGCCAGCAGCTTAGCGCGAAAGGATTCGGAGACCCAGTACTTC.

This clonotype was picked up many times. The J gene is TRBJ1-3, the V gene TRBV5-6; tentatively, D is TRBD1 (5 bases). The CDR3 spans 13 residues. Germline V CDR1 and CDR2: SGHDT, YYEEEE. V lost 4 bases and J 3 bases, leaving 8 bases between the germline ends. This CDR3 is CASSRGVGNTIYF. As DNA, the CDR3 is TGTGCCAGCAGCCGGGGGGTTGGAAACACCATATATTTT.